Given below is one T cell receptor (beta chain) in context. Antigen: not known. The data were taken from a study of T cells in narcolepsy. Study-wide results and caveats: Some memory CD4+ repertoires had no autoreactive clone sequences.

V was pared by 2 bases and J by 5 bases, with 6 bases between. Germline loops: CDR1 SGHAT, CDR2 FQNNGV. The CDR3 is 12 residues long. The table came from immunoSEQ multiplex PCR; TCRdb's copy has only in-frame clones and leaves some out. The table has tens of thousands of clones, 75% to 90% seen once. The sequenced sample consisted of memory (CD45RA-) CD4+ T cells from blood. The origin of this receptor is a human donor in good health. The rearrangement links TRBV11-2 to TRBJ2-5; perhaps TRBD2 as D (5 bases). CDR3 nucleotides: TGTGCCAGCAGCTTAAGGAGGGAGACCCAGTACTTC. As protein: CASSLRRETQYF.